The T cell receptor (beta chain) described here comes from a study of neurological immune-mediated disorders. Findings of the study overall: Private repertoires in all groups were suggested, as expanded clones shared no CDR3 amino acid sequences across subjects.

The CDR3 has 15 amino acids. The junction had 6 bases not matched to a gene; V was cut back by 1 base and J by 4 bases. The yield of each sequencing run was over 180 million TCR-beta sequences from 15-18 subjects. TCRdb redid the calling of the 5' RACE reads with MiXCR, one entry per CDR3 protein. This table has about 30,000 distinct CDR3 sequences, approximately 5% appearing once. This clonotype was picked up many times. Its antigen is unknown. The receptor comes from a woman in her 50s in good health. Source material: CD4+ T cells from blood. This chain joins TRBV12-3 or TRBV12-4 and TRBJ2-7, with TRBD1 matching 8 bases. The CDR3 spells CASSLDRGQEYEQYF. The CDR3 coding sequence is TGTGCCAGCAGTTTAGATCGGGGACAGGAGTACGAGCAGTACTTC.